The TCR beta chain under discussion was sequenced for a study of a mutant IDH1 vaccine in newly diagnosed glioma. Study-level information: Treatment recipients were roughly 62% male and about 40% female, and their mean age was around 40 years.

Produced via immunoSEQ multiplex PCR; TCRdb's table is partial and in-frame only. The sample holds some 25,000 clones, about three quarters seen once. A word on this clone: Its cognate antigen is unknown.

Trimming at V came to 0 bases and at J to 4 bases, leaving 6 bases not matched to a gene. The germline V gene has CDR1 SGHRS and CDR2 YFSETQ. This CDR3 spans 17 amino acids. The time point was: week 5, during vaccination. It was 300 ug of mutant IDH1 20-mer peptide that made up each vaccine dose, given with topical imiquimod. The chain combines TRBV5-1 with TRBJ2-3; 12 nucleotides agree with TRBD2. This TCR was sampled from a middle-aged man with glioma. The sequencing used PBMCs, collected from a glioma patient whose treatment included an IDH1 peptide vaccine. The CDR3 DNA reads TGCGCCAGCAGCTTGGAGCTAGCGGGAGGGCCGGCAGATACGCAGTATTTT. Translated: CASSLELAGGPADTQYF.